This T cell receptor (beta chain) was profiled in a study of monozygotic twins with inflammatory bowel disease. Study conclusions and caveats: Especially with disease activity, IBD patients shared fewer clonotypes with others than healthy twins did.

Germline assignment: CDR1 SGHTA and CDR2 FQGNSA. The length of the CDR3 is 16 residues. Points on this clonotype: Its antigen is still unknown.

TCRdb re-analyzed the 5' RACE reads; it lists each CDR3 protein once, without DNA. Its clone listing holds about 380,000 distinct CDR3 sequences. The TCR comes from a human donor with ulcerative colitis or Crohn's disease, or a healthy co-twin of an affected twin (not recorded which). The V gene is TRBV7-2, the J gene TRBJ2-7; the D call from TCRdb, TRBD2, cannot be confirmed without DNA. The sequenced sample consisted of blood. The CDR3 here is CASSLALAGGRNEQYF. The whole variable domain, remainder taken from reference TRBV7-2 and TRBJ2-7, is GAGVSQSPSNKVTEKGKDVELRCDPISGHTALYWYRQSLGQGLEFLIYFQGNSAPDKSGLPSDRFSAERTGGSVSTLTIQRTQQEDSAVYLCASSLALAGGRNEQYFGPGTRLTVT.